This T cell receptor (beta chain) was captured in a study of blood T cell repertoires in COVID-19. The wider study: Material from acute and convalescent COVID-19 was sourced from the United States, Italy and Spain.

Trimming cost V 0 bases and J 6 bases, with 12 bases left between them. Per germline, CDR1 KGHDR and CDR2 SFDVKD. The CDR3 is 15 amino acids. Per the original methods: For nucleated cells, counts were estimated from reference gene primer amplification. Method: immunoSEQ multiplex PCR; TCRdb's copy keeps in-frame clones and lacks some. The DNA was the basis for D and trimming; V, J and clone size are from that table. Among approximately 150,000 clones listed, about four fifths were seen once. The TCR comes from a human donor in a cohort sampled during active COVID-19. The chain is built from TRBV24-1 and TRBJ2-3; D is possibly TRBD2 (6 bases). The sample was peripheral blood. The CDR3 nucleotides are TGTGCCACCAGTGATTTGGGAGGGGTGAGGGATACGCAGTATTTT. Translation: CATSDLGGVRDTQYF.